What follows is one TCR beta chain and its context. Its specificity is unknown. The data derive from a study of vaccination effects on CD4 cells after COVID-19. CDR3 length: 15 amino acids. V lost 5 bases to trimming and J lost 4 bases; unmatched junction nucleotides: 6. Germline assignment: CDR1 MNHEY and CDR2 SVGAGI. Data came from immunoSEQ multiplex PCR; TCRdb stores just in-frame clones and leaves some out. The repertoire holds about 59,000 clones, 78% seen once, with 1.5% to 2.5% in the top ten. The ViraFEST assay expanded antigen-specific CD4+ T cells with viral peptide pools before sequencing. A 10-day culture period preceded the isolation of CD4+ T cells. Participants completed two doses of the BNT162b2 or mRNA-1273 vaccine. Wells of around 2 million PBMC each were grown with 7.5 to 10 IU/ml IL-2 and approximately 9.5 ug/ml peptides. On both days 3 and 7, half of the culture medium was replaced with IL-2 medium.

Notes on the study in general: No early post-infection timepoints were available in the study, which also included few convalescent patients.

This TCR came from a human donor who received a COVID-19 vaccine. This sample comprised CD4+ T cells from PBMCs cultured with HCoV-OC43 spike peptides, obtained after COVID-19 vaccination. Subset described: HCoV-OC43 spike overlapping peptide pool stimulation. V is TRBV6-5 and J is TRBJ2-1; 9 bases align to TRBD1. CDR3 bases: TGTGCCAGCAGTACCGGGACAGGGTTATACAATGAGCAGTTCTTC. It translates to CASSTGTGLYNEQFF.